This TCR beta chain was sequenced for a study of blood T cell repertoires in COVID-19. Study summary: From the United States, Italy and Spain came samples of acute and convalescent COVID-19. The analysed material was cDNA or gDNA that came from T cells, B-cell-depleted T cells, or PBMCs.

The CDR3 is made up of 15 amino acids. Germline CDR1 is DFQATT and CDR2 is SNEGSKA (reference sequence). The V end lost 6 bases, the J end lost 5 bases, and 23 bases lay between the germline ends. In the original workflow: The assay estimated nucleated cells by amplifying reference gene primers. Measured with immunoSEQ multiplex PCR; TCRdb has only the in-frame clones, and not every one. The DNA was the basis for D and trimming; V, J and clone size are from that table. Of approximately 12,000 clones detected, approximately 73% appear once; the ten largest clones hold around 30%. What was sequenced was peripheral blood. The receptor's source is a human donor in a cohort sampled during active COVID-19. The chain has TRBV20-1 and TRBJ2-7; D may be TRBD1 (6 bases). CDR3 in amino acids: CSASSVRQGMDEQYF. CDR3 DNA: TGCAGTGCCAGTTCCGTTAGGCAGGGGATGGACGAGCAGTACTTC.